Listed here are 2 T cell receptor beta chains from one sample, sequenced in a study of blood T cell repertoires in COVID-19 (TCRdb year 2020). Library preparation employed the immunoSEQ multiplex PCR assay. TCRdb mirrors the immuneACCESS table, restricted to in-frame sequences. Some clones are absent from its copies; in checked studies, under half trace to an unresolved V gene, and the reason for the others is unknown. In this sample the table shows some 350,000 clones, about 90% of which occur a single time. The ten largest clones represent about 5.4% of the sample. Sequences were obtained from PBMCs or T cells enriched from blood (not recorded which). All receptors derive from a woman under 40 who had recovered from COVID-19.

The table lists this clone with a count of one. V gene TRBV5-4 combines with J gene TRBJ1-1, with unresolved D. The CDR3 sequence is 14 residues long. CDR1 and CDR2 (germline): SGHNT, YYREEE (reference sequence). Trimming removed 0 bases from V and 1 base from J, with 7 bases in between. Here the CDR3 reads CASSLAQRNTEAFF. The CDR3 region has the DNA TGTGCCAGCAGCTTGGCGCAGCGGAACACTGAAGCTTTCTTT.

The CDR3 bases are TGTGCCAGCAGTCCATACAGAGCCTATGGCTACACCTTC. Translation: CASSPYRAYGYTF. This chain uses TRBV6-5 with TRBJ1-2; D call uncertain. Germline V lookup: CDR1 MNHEY, CDR2 SVGAGI. Between the trimmed V and J ends, which lost 5 bases and 4 bases, there was a span of 11 bases. The CDR3 has 13 amino acids.